Detailed here is one TCR beta chain. This record belongs to a study of blood T cell repertoires in COVID-19. Overall study context: COVID-19 samples, acute and convalescent, were from the United States, Italy and Spain. Nucleic acid was either cDNA or gDNA, and it came from T cells, B-cell-depleted T cells, or PBMCs.

Authors' methods: Reference gene primer amplification gave estimated nucleated cell counts. This table comes from immunoSEQ multiplex PCR, and its TCRdb copy is limited to in-frame clones, with some not included. That table gives V, J and clone size, and the DNA gave D and trimming. The table includes 200,000 to 300,000 clones, 65% to 85% detected once. This TCR came from a woman between 35 and 50 years old who had recovered from COVID-19. Sequencing used peripheral blood.

CDR3 nucleotide sequence: TGTGCCAGCAGCCCCACCGGTGGGCAGGCACTCTACGAGCAGTACTTC. Translating gives CASSPTGGQALYEQYF. This sequence joins TRBV28 and TRBJ2-7; D is undetermined. V was shortened by 6 bases and J by 3 bases, with 21 bases between the two germline ends. Germline lookup yields CDR1 MDHEN and CDR2 SYDVKM. The CDR3 extends over 16 amino acids.